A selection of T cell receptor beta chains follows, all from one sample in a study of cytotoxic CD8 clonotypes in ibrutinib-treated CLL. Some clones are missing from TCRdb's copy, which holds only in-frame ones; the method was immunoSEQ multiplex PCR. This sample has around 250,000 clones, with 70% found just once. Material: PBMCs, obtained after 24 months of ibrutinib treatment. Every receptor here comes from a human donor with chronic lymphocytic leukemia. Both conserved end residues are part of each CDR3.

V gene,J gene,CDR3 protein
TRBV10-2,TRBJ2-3,CASIAGGPDTQYF
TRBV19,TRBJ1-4,CASRGTGNSNEKLFF
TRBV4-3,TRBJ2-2,CASSQWGITGEYTGELFF
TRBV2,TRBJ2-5,CASSERGQETQYF
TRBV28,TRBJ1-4,CASSFQATNEKLFF
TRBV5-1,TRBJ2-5,CATAPGGGETQYF
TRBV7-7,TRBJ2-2,CASSPIGGELFF
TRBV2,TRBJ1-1,CASRNEMNTEAFF
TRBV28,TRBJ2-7,CATKTGSTSYEQYF
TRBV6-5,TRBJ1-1,CASSSTDTEAFF
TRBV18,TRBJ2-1,CASSPVMSSYNEQFF
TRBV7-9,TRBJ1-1,CASSFTGRPEAFF
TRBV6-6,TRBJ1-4,CASTYTGTNEKLFF
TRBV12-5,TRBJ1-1,CASGQWTGGFTEAFF
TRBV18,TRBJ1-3,CASSPTGDGGNTIYF
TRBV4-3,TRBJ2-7,CASSQDRREWAEQYF
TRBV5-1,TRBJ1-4,CASSLAVSNEKLFF
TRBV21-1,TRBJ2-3,CASSKVVQREDPDDTQYF
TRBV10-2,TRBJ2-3,CASSPPGSTDTQYF
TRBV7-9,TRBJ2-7,CASSLSRGRLLVPYEQYF
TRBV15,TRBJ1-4,CATSRDRGGHREKLFF
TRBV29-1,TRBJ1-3,CSVENRLGNTIYF
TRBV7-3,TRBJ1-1,CASTGGQMNTEAFF
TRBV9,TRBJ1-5,CASNRGGENQPQHF
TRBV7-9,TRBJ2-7,CASSSGTGGYEQYF
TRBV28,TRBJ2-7,CASSSTFIEQYF
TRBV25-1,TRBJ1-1,CASRGNHMNTEAFF
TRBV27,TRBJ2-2,CASSQTGNTGELFF
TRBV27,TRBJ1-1,CASSLAFLNTEAFF